This T cell receptor beta chain was sequenced in a study of blood T cell repertoires in COVID-19. Background on the study: There were acute and convalescent COVID-19 samples, and they came from the United States, Italy and Spain. In each case, the material was cDNA or gDNA derived from T cells, B-cell-depleted T cells, or PBMCs.

In the original workflow: Amplifying reference gene primers gave estimates of nucleated cell counts. Method: immunoSEQ multiplex PCR; TCRdb's copy keeps in-frame clones and lacks some. V, J and clone size derive from that table, while D and trimming were established from the DNA sequence. In the table there are around 140,000 clones, 81% of which are singletons. Germline CDR1 is SGHRS and CDR2 is YFSETQ. V lost 4 bases to trimming and J lost 2 bases; unmatched junction nucleotides: 5. This CDR3 contains 14 residues. The origin of this receptor is a human donor in a cohort sampled during active COVID-19. The rearrangement links TRBV5-1 to TRBJ2-7; 8 nucleotides line up with TRBD1. Sequenced material: peripheral blood. CDR3: CASSPDREAYEQYF. In nucleotides, the CDR3 is TGCGCCAGCAGCCCGGACAGGGAGGCCTACGAGCAGTACTTC.